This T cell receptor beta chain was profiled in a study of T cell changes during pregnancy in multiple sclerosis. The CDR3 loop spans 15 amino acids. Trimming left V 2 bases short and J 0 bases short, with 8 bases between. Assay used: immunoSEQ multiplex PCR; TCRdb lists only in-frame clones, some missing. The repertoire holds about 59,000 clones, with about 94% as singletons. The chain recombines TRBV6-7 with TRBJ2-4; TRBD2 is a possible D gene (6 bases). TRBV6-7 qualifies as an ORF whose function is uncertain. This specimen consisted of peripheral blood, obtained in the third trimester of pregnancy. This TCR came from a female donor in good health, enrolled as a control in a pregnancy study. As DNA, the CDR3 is TGTGCCAGCAGTTACCCGGGACTAGCCAAAAACATTCAGTACTTC. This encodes CASSYPGLAKNIQYF.